This TCR beta chain derives from a study of T cell repertoires in cytomegalovirus infection. Looking at the study overall: A matching HLA type, together with CMV infection, was signaled by public TCR beta signatures.

CDR3 length: 15 residues. V lost 5 bases, J lost 1 base, and 12 bases lay in between. CDR1 and CDR2 (germline): SGHTA, FQGNSA. The study's findings and limits: CMV-specific TCR beta clonotypes restricted by HLA-C were the ones dominating the ex vivo response. Summed public TCR beta family frequency identified CMV carriers bearing the relevant HLA.

TCRdb independently ran MiXCR on the reads; one entry per CDR3 protein. The sample has about 530,000 distinct CDR3 sequences; 26% are singletons. Many counts were recorded for this clonotype. The antigen is undetermined. This chain joins TRBV7-2 and TRBJ2-1, with D possibly matching TRBD2 (5 bases). The sample taken for sequencing was PBMCs. The sequence was obtained from a human donor in good health (CMV status not recorded). Some clones in this sample may be carry-over from other donors' samples. The CDR3 sequence is CASSGAEASYNEQFF. In nucleotides, the CDR3 is TGTGCCAGCAGCGGAGCGGAAGCTTCCTACAATGAGCAGTTCTTC.